The 4 T cell receptor beta chains below all came from one sample that was sequenced in a study of T cell repertoires in cytomegalovirus infection. From the reads, TCRdb called clonotypes with MiXCR, one entry per CDR3 protein. The sample contains about 770,000 distinct CDR3 sequences, about 27% of which appear only once. Antigen specificity for these receptors is unknown. Sequenced material: cultured CD8+ T cells from PBMCs, taken from culture after CMV antigen stimulation. The receptors originated from a human donor in good health (CMV status not recorded). Some clones in this sample may be carry-over from other donors' samples.

This clonotype showed up just a few times. The chain employs TRBV27 and TRBJ2-1; tentatively, D is TRBD1 (5 bases). The CDR3 length is 17 residues. The germline gives CDR1 MNHEY, CDR2 SMNVEV (reference sequence). V lost 7 bases to trimming and J lost 4 bases, with 23 bases between them. CDR3 DNA: TGTGCCAGCACCCCCCGTGGGGCGGCTCCAGGGTACAATGAGCAGTTCTTC. The encoded protein is CASTPRGAAPGYNEQFF.

This clonotype was detected a few times. The J gene is TRBJ1-5, the V gene TRBV27; TRBD1 is a possible D gene (6 bases). CDR1 and CDR2 (germline): MNHEY, SMNVEV (reference sequence). This CDR3 comprises 15 residues. Trimming removed 5 bases from V and 2 bases from J, with 13 bases in between. The CDR3 DNA reads TGTGCCAGCAGTATACAGGGATTCGGCAATCAGCCCCAGCATTTT. This sequence encodes CASSIQGFGNQPQHF.

This clonotype was recorded at least ten times. The V gene is TRBV12-3 or TRBV12-4, the J gene TRBJ1-2, with a tentative D call TRBD1 (5 bases). The CDR3 is 14 residues long. The V end lost 2 bases, the J end lost 8 bases, and 15 bases lay between the germline ends. CDR3 sequence: CASSLRGPTGGYTF. The CDR3 nucleotides read TGTGCCAGCAGTTTAAGGGGTCCCACGGGAGGCTACACCTTC.

Notes on this clonotype: A much larger clone differs from this one at a single base, so this may be a read error. The chain employs TRBV9 and TRBJ2-1, with a tentative D call TRBD1 (6 bases). Germline V gene data show CDR1 as SGDLS and CDR2 as YYNGEE. This CDR3 has 20 amino acids. The CDR3 spells CGSSVNVCRVGAPLYNEQFF. The CDR3 DNA sequence: TGTGGCAGCAGTGTAAACGTGTGTCGGGTGGGGGCACCCCTCTACAATGAGCAGTTCTTC.